The clone carrying this T cell receptor (beta chain) was observed a handful of times. CDR3 size: 13 residues. The germline CDR1 and CDR2 sequences are GTSNPN and SVGIG (reference sequence). Between the trimmed V and J ends, which lost 8 bases and 6 bases, there was a span of 19 bases. Per the original methods: Reference gene primer amplification yielded estimated nucleated cell counts. The protocol was immunoSEQ multiplex PCR, while the TCRdb copy is restricted to in-frame clones and leaves out a portion. V and J calls and clone size come straight from that table; D and trimming were deduced from the DNA. This sample has roughly 200,000 clones, with 80% to 85% found just once. This entry is derived from a study of blood T cell repertoires in COVID-19. About the study: COVID-19 samples collected from the United States, Italy and Spain covered acute and convalescent phases. T cells, B-cell-depleted T cells, or PBMCs supplied cDNA or gDNA.

The sequencing input was peripheral blood. V gene TRBV30 combines with J gene TRBJ1-2, with a tentative D call TRBD1 (5 bases). The clonotype comes from a man in his fifties with active or convalescent COVID-19. CDR3 DNA: TGTGCCCAAAAGCCCCAGGGTGTAGATGGCTACACCTTC. Encoded protein: CAQKPQGVDGYTF.